A single sample gave rise to the 13 T cell receptor beta chains below, sequenced in a study of neoadjuvant nivolumab and ipilimumab in lung cancer. Generated by immunoSEQ multiplex PCR, the TCRdb table keeps only in-frame clones and is missing some. The sample has fewer than 30,000 clones, roughly 76% seen once; the top ten hold 15% to 20%. Sequenced material: tumor tissue, taken after neoadjuvant nivolumab, alone or with ipilimumab, at or shortly before surgery. The receptors come from an adult with non-small cell lung cancer.

The genes are TRBV20-1 and TRBJ1-2; no clear D gene. Germline V gives CDR1 DFQATT, CDR2 SNEGSKA (reference sequence). Trimming pared 3 bases from V and 8 bases from J, leaving 10 bases between. The CDR3 loop spans 11 amino acids. CDR3 sequence (DNA): TGCAGTGCTAGGAGGCGGGCGGGCTACACCTTC. Translated: CSARRRAGYTF.

This clone was seen only once. This chain links TRBV18 with TRBJ1-1, with 11 bases aligning to TRBD1. Germline V gene data show CDR1 as KGHSH and CDR2 as LQKENI. CDR3 length: 16 amino acids. With V trimmed by 3 bases and J by 4 bases, 7 bases remained unmatched. The CDR3 DNA reads as TGTGCCAGCTCACCCTCGGGACAGGGGGGACTCACTGAAGCTTTCTTT. This encodes CASSPSGQGGLTEAFF.

The chain links TRBV5-6 to TRBJ2-1; TRBD1 is a possible D gene (5 bases). Germline assignment: CDR1 SGHDT and CDR2 YYEEEE. V was clipped by 5 bases and J by 7 bases, with 22 bases between them. CDR3 length: 16 residues. The CDR3 bases are TGTGCCAGCAGGTCGGTAGGGGTTAGGGGCCGGAATGAGCAGTTCTTC. Translated, it gives CASRSVGVRGRNEQFF.

The chain is built from TRBV11-2 and TRBJ2-2; 7 positions agree with TRBD1. The CDR3 has 14 residues. From germline, CDR1 is SGHAT and CDR2 FQNNGV. J lost 7 bases, V lost 5 bases, and 7 bases had no gene match. CDR3 DNA sequence: TGTGCCAGCAGCCAGACAGGGCGGGTCGGGGAGCTGTTTTTT. Translating gives CASSQTGRVGELFF.

This clone was seen a handful of times. V gene TRBV5-4 combines with J gene TRBJ2-1; D might be TRBD1 or TRBD2, each matching 7 bases. From germline, CDR1 is SGHNT and CDR2 YYREEE (reference sequence). The CDR3 sequence is 15 residues long. V was shortened by 4 bases and J by 5 bases, with 16 bases between the two germline ends. The CDR3 bases are TGTGCCAGCAGCCAGGGGGGGGCGGTCGACAATGAGCAGTTCTTC. Amino acid sequence: CASSQGGAVDNEQFF.

The V and J genes are TRBV11-3 and TRBJ2-1; 14 bases align to TRBD2. The V and J ends lost 5 bases and 7 bases, in that order; junction bases with no gene match: 7. The CDR3 loop spans 16 amino acids. CDR1 is SGHNT, CDR2 YENEEA, per germline. The CDR3 is CASSPRTSGGINEQFF. CDR3 nucleotides: TGTGCCAGCAGCCCCCGGACTAGCGGGGGGATAAATGAGCAGTTCTTC.

The chain recombines TRBV30 with TRBJ2-1; 8 bases align to TRBD1. Germline V gene lookup returns CDR1 GTSNPN and CDR2 SVGIG (reference sequence). CDR3 length: 13 residues. V lost 3 bases to trimming and J lost 9 bases; unmatched junction nucleotides: 7. The CDR3 sequence is CAWSGYRGIEQFF. The CDR3 DNA follows: TGTGCCTGGAGCGGGTACAGGGGGATTGAGCAGTTCTTC.

The chain recombines TRBV2 with TRBJ1-6; TRBD1 aligns across 8 bases. CDR3 length: 15 amino acids. The germline V gene encodes CDR1 SNHLY and CDR2 FYNNEI. J was trimmed by 5 bases and V by 5 bases; bases with no gene match: 5. In DNA, the CDR3 is TGTGCCAGCAGTATCCAGGGGGCTAATAATTCACCCCTCCACTTT. Residues: CASSIQGANNSPLHF. Filled out from reference TRBV2 and TRBJ1-6, the complete variable domain reads EPEVTQTPSHQVTQMGQEVILRCVPISNHLYFYWYRQILGQKVEFLVSFYNNEISEKSEIFDDQFSVERPDGSNFTLKIRSTKLEDSAMYFCASSIQGANNSPLHFGNGTRLTVT.

J is TRBJ2-3 and V is TRBV4-1, with a tentative D call TRBD1 (6 bases). The V end was cut by 4 bases, the J end by 2 bases, with 16 bases between. CDR3 length: 16 residues. Germline V lookup: CDR1 MGHRA, CDR2 YSYEKL. The CDR3 is CASSPTPGTLTDTQYF. The CDR3 DNA reads TGCGCCAGCAGCCCGACCCCCGGGACACTCACAGATACGCAGTATTTT.

The CDR3: CASSLVGGPDTQYF. DNA of the CDR3: TGCGCCAGCAGCTTGGTAGGGGGCCCAGATACGCAGTATTTT. The rearrangement joins TRBV5-1 to TRBJ2-3; 7 bases match TRBD1. V lost 0 bases, J lost 4 bases, and 2 bases stayed unmatched. CDR1 and CDR2 (germline): SGHRS, YFSETQ. This CDR3 is 14 amino acids long.

In its sample, this clone ranks as medium-sized. The chain uses TRBV2 and TRBJ2-7, with D unresolved. Trimming took 3 bases from V and 4 from J, leaving 7 bases between them. The CDR3 is made up of 12 amino acids. The germline V gene encodes CDR1 SNHLY and CDR2 FYNNEI. CDR3 nucleotides: TGTGCCAGCAGTGATGATGGGTACGAGCAGTACTTC. Protein product: CASSDDGYEQYF.

This chain connects TRBV2 to TRBJ1-2, with TRBD1 matching 8 bases. Germline loops: CDR1 SNHLY, CDR2 FYNNEI. The CDR3 length is 16 residues. The V gene end was trimmed by 7 bases and the J gene end by 7 bases; junction bases not matched to a gene: 17. DNA of the CDR3: TGTGCCAGCACTTCGGGGACAGGCGGCGTTATTACTGGCTACACCTTC. Its protein product is CASTSGTGGVITGYTF. The entire variable domain, with the rest obtained from reference TRBV2 and TRBJ1-2, is as follows: EPEVTQTPSHQVTQMGQEVILRCVPISNHLYFYWYRQILGQKVEFLVSFYNNEISEKSEIFDDQFSVERPDGSNFTLKIRSTKLEDSAMYFCASTSGTGGVITGYTFGSGTRLTVV.

CDR3 DNA: TGCGCCAGCAGCTTGTTATCAGACTGGAGGGTTGGAGCTTTCTTT. Its protein is CASSLLSDWRVGAFF. The J gene is TRBJ1-1, the V gene TRBV5-1; the D is unclear. The CDR3 contains 15 residues. The ends were cut back, 1 base at V and 10 bases at J, with 20 bases in the middle. Looked up from germline, CDR1 is SGHRS and CDR2 is YFSETQ. Together with reference TRBV5-1 and TRBJ1-1, the CDR3 gives the full variable domain: KAGVTQTPRYLIKTRGQQVTLSCSPISGHRSVSWYQQTPGQGLQFLFEYFSETQRNKGNFPGRFSGRQFSNSRSEMNVSTLELGDSALYLCASSLLSDWRVGAFFGQGTRLTVV.